This T cell receptor (beta chain) was sequenced in a study of high-grade serous ovarian cancer treatment subgroups. For the study at large: On average, approximately 14,000 reads and 7,000 to 8,000 unique TCR beta rearrangements were obtained per sample.

Note on this clone: Its antigen is still unknown.

Measured with immunoSEQ multiplex PCR; TCRdb has only the in-frame clones, and not every one. The sample lists about 3,100 clones; roughly 79% were seen once. Study-level points and caveats: Repertoire analysis covered CDR3 alone, not CDR1 or CDR2. Different patients shared almost no repertoire; same-patient tumors shared 0.11 to 0.79.

The tumor samples were collected prior to definitive surgery or chemotherapy. Per the germline V gene, CDR1 is SGHTA and CDR2 is FQGNSA. The trim removed 5 bases at V and 5 bases at J, leaving 5 bases unmatched. This CDR3 has 13 residues. This rearrangement joins TRBV7-2 to TRBJ1-1; TRBD1 agrees at 7 bases. The sequence derives from a human donor with high-grade serous ovarian cancer. The sample consisted of tumor tissue. Here the CDR3 DNA reads TGTGCCAGCAGCGTACAGGGGAGGACTGAAGCTTTCTTT. Amino acid sequence: CASSVQGRTEAFF.